This T cell receptor beta chain was profiled in a study of blood T cell repertoires in COVID-19. Study in general: Both acute and convalescent COVID-19 samples were obtained from the United States, Italy and Spain. T cells, B-cell-depleted T cells, or PBMCs supplied cDNA or gDNA.

Source study methods: Nucleated cell number was recorded as an estimate derived from reference gene primer amplification. The table came from immunoSEQ multiplex PCR; TCRdb's copy has only in-frame clones and leaves some out. V and J calls and clone size come straight from that table; D and trimming were deduced from the DNA. The table records 150,000 to 200,000 clones, 75% to 85% of them present only once. Germline lookup yields CDR1 LGHDT and CDR2 YNNKEL (reference sequence). The length of the CDR3 is 18 residues. The ends were cut back, 1 base at V and 0 bases at J, with 18 bases in the middle. The receptor was derived from a human donor in a cohort sampled during active COVID-19. The gene calls are TRBV3-1 (or the pseudogene TRBV3-2) and TRBJ1-1, with D hard to call. The sequencing input was peripheral blood. CDR3 in DNA: TGTGCCAGCAGCCAAGCGGTTTCGGGGTGGTTGATGAACACTGAAGCTTTCTTT. Protein product: CASSQAVSGWLMNTEAFF.